This T cell receptor beta chain was profiled in a study of T cell responses to AZD1222 COVID-19 vaccine. Overall study results and limits: Donors were mostly white British, more females; clonal diversity possibly underestimated. Breadth and depth of Spike-specific TCRs rose after two AZD1222 doses.

Deletions cut 2 bases from V and 2 bases from J, with 6 bases between. This CDR3 contains 12 residues. CDR1 is GTSNPN, CDR2 SVGIG, per germline (reference sequence). Assay used: immunoSEQ multiplex PCR; TCRdb lists only in-frame clones, some missing. This table holds roughly 120,000 clones, more than 70% found once. This clone appeared a single time. The antigen remains unidentified. The sample consisted of peripheral blood, taken 28 days after the second AZD1222 dose. The chain couples TRBV30 to TRBJ2-5; D gene uncertain. The sequence was collected from an adult who received the AZD1222 COVID-19 vaccine. CDR3 in DNA: TGTGCCTGGAGTCCCTTTCAAGAGACCCAGTACTTC. Translated, it gives CAWSPFQETQYF.